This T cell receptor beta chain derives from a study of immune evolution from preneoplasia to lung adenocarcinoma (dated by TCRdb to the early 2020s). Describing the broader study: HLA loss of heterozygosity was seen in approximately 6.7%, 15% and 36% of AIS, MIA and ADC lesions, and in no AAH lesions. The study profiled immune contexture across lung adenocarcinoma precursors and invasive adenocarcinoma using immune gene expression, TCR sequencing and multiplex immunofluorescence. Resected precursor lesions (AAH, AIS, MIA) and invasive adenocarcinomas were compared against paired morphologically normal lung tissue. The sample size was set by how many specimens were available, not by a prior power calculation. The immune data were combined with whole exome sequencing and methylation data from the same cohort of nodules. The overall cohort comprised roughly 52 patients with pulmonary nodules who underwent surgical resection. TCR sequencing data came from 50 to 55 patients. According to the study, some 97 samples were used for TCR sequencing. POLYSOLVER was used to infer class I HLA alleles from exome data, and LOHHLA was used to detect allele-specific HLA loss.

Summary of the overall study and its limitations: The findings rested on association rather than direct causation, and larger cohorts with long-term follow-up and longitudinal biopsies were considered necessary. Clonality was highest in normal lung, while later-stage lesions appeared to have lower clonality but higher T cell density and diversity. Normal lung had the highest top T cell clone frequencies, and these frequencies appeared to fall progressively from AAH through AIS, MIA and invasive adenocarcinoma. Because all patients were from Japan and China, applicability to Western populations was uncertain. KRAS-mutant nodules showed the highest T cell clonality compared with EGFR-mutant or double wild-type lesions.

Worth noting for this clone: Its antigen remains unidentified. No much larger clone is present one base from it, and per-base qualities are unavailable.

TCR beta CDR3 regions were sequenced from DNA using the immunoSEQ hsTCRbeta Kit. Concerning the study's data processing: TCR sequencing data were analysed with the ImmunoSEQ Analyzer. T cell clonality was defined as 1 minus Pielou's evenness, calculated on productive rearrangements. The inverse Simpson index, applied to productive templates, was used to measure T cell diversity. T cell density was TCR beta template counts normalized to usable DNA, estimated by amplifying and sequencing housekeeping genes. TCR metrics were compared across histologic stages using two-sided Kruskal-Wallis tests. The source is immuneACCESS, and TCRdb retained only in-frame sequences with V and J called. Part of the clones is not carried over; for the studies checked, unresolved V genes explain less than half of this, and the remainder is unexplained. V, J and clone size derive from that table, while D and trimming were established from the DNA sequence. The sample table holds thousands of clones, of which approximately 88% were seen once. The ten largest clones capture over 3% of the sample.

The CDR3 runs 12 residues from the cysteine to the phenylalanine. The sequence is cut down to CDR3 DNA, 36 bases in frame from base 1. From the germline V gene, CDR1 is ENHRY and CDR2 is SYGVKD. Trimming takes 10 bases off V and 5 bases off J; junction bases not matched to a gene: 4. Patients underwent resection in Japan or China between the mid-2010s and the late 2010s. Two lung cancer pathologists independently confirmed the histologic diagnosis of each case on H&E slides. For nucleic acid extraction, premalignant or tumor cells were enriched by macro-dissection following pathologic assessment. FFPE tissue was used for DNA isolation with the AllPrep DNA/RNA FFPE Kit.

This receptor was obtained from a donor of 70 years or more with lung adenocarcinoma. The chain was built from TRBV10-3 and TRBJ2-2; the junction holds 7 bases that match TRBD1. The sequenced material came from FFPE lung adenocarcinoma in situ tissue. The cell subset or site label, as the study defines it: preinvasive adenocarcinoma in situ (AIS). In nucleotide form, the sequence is TGTGCCACCGGGACAGTAACCGGGGAGCTGTTTTTT. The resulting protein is CATGTVTGELFF.